The 14 T cell receptor beta chains in this list originate from one sample, sequenced in a study of T cells in Graves' hyperthyroidism and ophthalmopathy. Amplified TCR beta CDR3 regions derived from RNA transcripts. In the first-round RT-PCR of the TCR CDR3, the HTBI primer set was used. TCRdb used MiXCR to reprocess the multiplex PCR reads, holding one entry per CDR3 protein. The sample carries roughly 840,000 distinct CDR3 sequences, 38% recorded once. Material: blood. The source of these receptors is a man aged 18 to 30 with Graves' hyperthyroidism.

This clonotype has more than one count but fewer than ten. The chain carries TRBV9 and TRBJ2-5; 9 bases align to TRBD1. CDR3 length equals 15 residues. Germline values: CDR1 SGDLS, CDR2 YYNGEE. V lost 0 bases, J lost 5 bases, and 5 bases stayed unmatched. The DNA for the CDR3 is TGTGCCAGCAGCGTAGGGGGGACAGGGCCGGAGACCCAGTACTTC. Its protein product is CASSVGGTGPETQYF.

The J gene is TRBJ2-7, the V gene TRBV7-2; D might be TRBD2 (5 bases). Trimming took 4 bases from V and 4 from J, leaving 20 bases between them. This CDR3 comprises 16 residues. Germline assignment: CDR1 SGHTA and CDR2 FQGNSA. CDR3 in amino acids: CASSSAQGSGIYEQYF. The CDR3 DNA reads TGTGCCAGCAGCTCCGCCCAAGGTTCGGGGATATACGAGCAGTACTTC.

Comments on this clonotype: The missing conserved phenylalanine or tryptophan at the end of this CDR3 makes a read error likely. This chain connects TRBV10-3 to TRBJ2-7; 10 bases match TRBD1. V shed 5 bases, J shed 4 bases, and the junction held 2 bases outside the gene matches. CDR1 is ENHRY, CDR2 SYGVKD, per germline. CDR3 length: 13 amino acids. The CDR3 DNA reads as TGTGCCATCAGTAGGGACAGGGGTTACGAGCAGTACCTC. Protein product: CAISRDRGYEQYL.

About this clonotype: Since no conserved phenylalanine or tryptophan closes the CDR3, a read error is the likely cause. It is unclear where the CDR3 begins or ends on the DNA, so no DNA is shown, and the CDR3 is as TCRdb lists it. The CDR3 is CASSIAHQ. The rearrangement uses TRBV19 and TRBJ1-6; the table's D gene call, TRBD1, was not cross checked with the DNA. Germline lookup yields CDR1 LNHDA and CDR2 SQIVND (reference sequence). The CDR3 length is 8 residues, termini included.

The gene calls are TRBV12-3 or TRBV12-4 and TRBJ1-1; TRBD1 agrees at 7 bases. Germline trimming cut 7 bases from V and 4 bases from J; bases unmatched to any gene: 9. The CDR3 totals 14 residues. CDR3 sequence: CASTIGAGGTEAFF. The DNA for the CDR3 is TGTGCCAGCACCATCGGGGCAGGGGGCACTGAAGCTTTCTTT.

V and J are TRBV20-1 and TRBJ1-4; D not certain. The CDR3 runs to 14 residues. From germline, CDR1 is DFQATT and CDR2 SNEGSKA (reference sequence). With 1 base removed from V and 2 bases from J, the gap between germline ends came to 8 bases. The CDR3 DNA reads TGCAGTGCTAGAGTGTCAGTTACTAATGAAAAACTGTTTTTT. Translation: CSARVSVTNEKLFF.

V gene TRBV19 combines with J gene TRBJ1-1; TRBD1 is a possible D gene (6 bases). The V gene's germline CDR1 is LNHDA and CDR2 SQIVND (reference sequence). The CDR3 loop spans 14 amino acids. V lost 7 bases, J lost 0 bases, and 12 bases lay in between. The CDR3 loop reads CASIRTVMNTEAFF. CDR3 coding DNA: TGTGCCAGTATCCGGACAGTTATGAACACTGAAGCTTTCTTT.

J is TRBJ2-2 and V is TRBV4-1; no reliable D call. Germline V gives CDR1 MGHRA, CDR2 YSYEKL. Between the trimmed V and J ends, which lost 3 bases and 8 bases, there was a span of 7 bases. This CDR3 region has 12 residues. In nucleotides, the CDR3 is TGCGCCAGCAGCCATGCCGGTGGGGAGCTGTTTTTT. Its translation: CASSHAGGELFF.

Comments on this clonotype: A single base separates this from a much larger clone, so it may be a read error. The chain is built from TRBV19 and TRBJ1-5; 10 bases line up with TRBD1. V lost 7 bases, J lost 6 bases, and 9 bases stayed unmatched. The CDR3 totals 15 residues. Germline assignment: CDR1 LNHDA and CDR2 SQIVND (reference sequence). As DNA, the CDR3 is TGTGCCAGTACTCCGGGACAGGGGTTAGGTCAGCCCCAGCATTTT. Its protein product is CASTPGQGLGQPQHF.

This clonotype appeared many times. This chain links TRBV25-1 with TRBJ2-5, with D possibly called TRBD1 or TRBD2 (5 bases each). The CDR3 loop spans 14 amino acids. Trimming removed 6 bases from V and 6 bases from J, with 17 bases in between. Germline assignment: CDR1 MGHDK and CDR2 SYGVNS. The CDR3 DNA reads as TGTGCCAGCAGCGGAACCGGGGCATGGAAGACCCAGTACTTC. Translated: CASSGTGAWKTQYF. The full variable domain, completed using reference TRBV25-1 and TRBJ2-5, is EADIYQTPRYLVIGTGKKITLECSQTMGHDKMYWYQQDPGMELHLIHYSYGVNSTEKGDLSSESTVSRIRTEHFPLTLESARPSHTSQYLCASSGTGAWKTQYFGPGTRLLVL.

This clonotype was observed a handful of times. This rearrangement joins TRBV19 to TRBJ2-5, with TRBD1 matching 7 bases. CDR1 and CDR2 (germline): LNHDA, SQIVND (reference sequence). This CDR3 has 14 residues. The junction had 9 bases not matched to a gene; V was cut back by 9 bases and J by 2 bases. CDR3 region: CASHADRNQETQYF. The CDR3 DNA sequence: TGTGCCAGCCACGCGGACAGGAATCAAGAGACCCAGTACTTC.

At least ten counts were recorded for this clonotype. The gene calls are TRBV10-3 and TRBJ1-1, with a weak D call TRBD1 (5 bases). Trimming pared 4 bases from V and 3 bases from J, leaving 9 bases between. The CDR3 spans 13 residues. Looked up from germline, CDR1 is ENHRY and CDR2 is SYGVKD. This CDR3 reads CAISGSTDTEAFF. The CDR3 DNA reads TGTGCCATCAGTGGTTCGACAGACACTGAAGCTTTCTTT.

Ten or more counts support this clonotype. This chain joins TRBV3-1 and TRBJ1-2, with D perhaps TRBD1 (5 bases). This CDR3 region has 16 residues. V gave up 2 bases and J gave up 5 bases, with 18 bases separating them. The germline CDR1 and CDR2 sequences are LGHDT and YNNKEL (reference sequence). DNA for the CDR3: TGTGCCAGCAGCCAAAGACACCTTCGGGGGAAGTATGGCTACACCTTC. Protein product: CASSQRHLRGKYGYTF.

In this sample, this clonotype turned up many times. The gene calls are TRBV11-1 and TRBJ1-1, with unresolved D. The CDR3 is 17 amino acids. Germline CDR1 reads SGHAT; CDR2 reads FQDESV (reference sequence). The V end lost 3 bases, the J end lost 1 base, and 18 bases lay between the germline ends. CDR3 sequence (DNA): TGTGCCAGCAGCTTTAGGGATCCTCAACGAGAGAACACTGAAGCTTTCTTT. This translates into CASSFRDPQRENTEAFF.